The rows below give T cell receptor beta chains drawn from one sample of a study of brain T cells in children with intractable seizures. Libraries were prepared by immunoSEQ multiplex PCR; TCRdb keeps only in-frame clonotypes and omits some of them. The sample gives 340,000 or so clones, roughly 93% of which show up once; roughly 5.7% is in the top ten. Sequences were derived from peripheral blood, sampled 4 to 6 months after surgery. The receptors derive from a boy younger than two with tuberous sclerosis and intractable seizures. Both conserved end residues are part of each CDR3. A D gene is named only where the DNA matches it firmly. Size is omitted from some rows. Given values are once, few, many or a class for expanded clones.

TRBJ2-7,NA,NA,TRBV30,CAWSHSKRPQQYF,TGTGCCTGGAGCCATTCAAAAAGGCCACAGCAGTACTTC
TRBJ1-2,NA,NA,TRBV6-5,CASAGGEDGYTF,TGTGCCAGCGCCGGGGGGGAAGATGGCTACACCTTC
TRBJ2-7,NA,NA,TRBV13,CASSSGGRDEQYF,TGTGCCAGCAGCTCCGGGGGACGGGACGAGCAGTACTTC
TRBJ2-6,NA,TRBD1,TRBV5-4,CASTSGQGISGANVLTF,TGTGCCAGCACCTCGGGACAGGGGATCTCTGGGGCCAACGTCCTGACTTTC
TRBJ2-5,NA,TRBD2,TRBV5-1,CARRLAGGGGVAQYF,TGCGCCCGCCGCTTGGCCGGGGGGGGCGGAGTGGCCCAGTACTTC
TRBJ2-3,NA,TRBD2,TRBV5-4,CASTLRTSGHTDTQYF,TGTGCCAGCACCTTGAGGACTAGCGGGCACACAGATACGCAGTATTTT
TRBJ2-1,NA,TRBD1,TRBV9,CASSVGDRPNNEQFF,TGTGCCAGCAGCGTAGGGGACAGACCCAACAATGAGCAGTTCTTC
TRBJ2-1,NA,TRBD2,TRBV9,CASSVEASGRYNEQFF,TGTGCCAGCAGCGTAGAGGCTAGCGGGCGCTACAATGAGCAGTTCTTC
TRBJ1-6,NA,NA,TRBV6-5,CANSGIDNSPLHF,TGTGCCAACTCCGGGATAGATAATTCACCCCTCCACTTT
TRBJ1-1,NA,NA,TRBV3-1/TRBV3-2,CASSQRSTLPNTEAFF,TGTGCCAGCAGCCAACGAAGTACTTTACCGAACACTGAAGCTTTCTTT
TRBJ2-6,NA,NA,TRBV5-1,CASSLDTGTNVLTF,TGCGCCAGCAGCTTGGATACAGGGACCAACGTCCTGACTTTC
TRBJ2-7,NA,TRBD2,TRBV5-1,CASSLVSGSPYEQYF,TGCGCCAGCAGCTTAGTTAGCGGGAGCCCCTACGAGCAGTACTTC
TRBJ1-6,NA,TRBD1,TRBV28,CASRPTGGSYNSPLHF,TGTGCCAGCAGGCCGACAGGGGGCTCCTATAATTCACCCCTCCACTTT
TRBJ2-2,NA,TRBD1,TRBV11-2,CASSNRGANTGELFF,TGTGCCAGCAGCAACAGGGGGGCGAACACCGGGGAGCTGTTTTTT
TRBJ2-7,NA,NA,TRBV28,CASTGAVGPYEQYF,TGTGCCAGCACCGGGGCGGTAGGACCCTACGAGCAGTACTTC
TRBJ1-6,NA,NA,TRBV18,CASSPPGWHSPLHF,TGTGCCAGCTCACCACCGGGATGGCACTCACCCCTCCACTTT
TRBJ1-1,NA,TRBD1,TRBV5-4,CASSLDRGTEAFF,TGTGCCAGCAGCTTGGACAGGGGAACTGAAGCTTTCTTT
TRBJ2-1,NA,TRBD2,TRBV9,CASSNRGSPPYNEQFF,TGTGCCAGCAGCAACCGCGGGAGCCCCCCCTACAATGAGCAGTTCTTC
TRBJ1-1,NA,NA,TRBV5-4,CASSSNDRNTEAFF,TGTGCCAGCAGCTCCAATGACAGGAACACTGAAGCTTTCTTT
TRBJ1-2,NA,TRBD1,TRBV27,CASSLSGGDGYTF,TGTGCCAGCAGTTTATCAGGGGGCGATGGCTACACCTTC
TRBJ2-3,once,NA,TRBV15,CATSFGRGNTDTQYF,TGTGCCACCAGCTTCGGGCGGGGTAACACAGATACGCAGTATTTT
TRBJ1-6,NA,NA,TRBV11-3,CASSLTGNSPLHF,TGTGCCAGCAGCCTTACGGGGAATTCACCCCTCCACTTT
TRBJ1-6,NA,NA,TRBV6-1,CASSEAVGPNSPLHF,TGTGCCAGCAGTGAAGCAGTCGGGCCCAATTCACCCCTCCACTTT
TRBJ2-4,NA,NA,TRBV18,CASSPGVNIQYF,TGTGCCAGCTCACCAGGGGTGAACATTCAGTACTTC
TRBJ1-6,NA,NA,TRBV15,CATSRQESSPLHF,TGTGCCACCAGCAGACAGGAGAGTTCACCCCTCCACTTT
TRBJ2-7,NA,TRBD2,TRBV11-3,CASSLGRLAGFYEQYF,TGTGCCAGCAGCTTAGGGCGACTAGCGGGGTTCTACGAGCAGTACTTC
TRBJ1-4,NA,NA,TRBV30,CAWSVHHLEKLFF,TGTGCCTGGAGTGTACATCACCTTGAAAAACTGTTTTTT
TRBJ2-2,NA,NA,TRBV7-2,CASSPPGLYTGELFF,TGTGCCAGCAGCCCCCCGGGACTTTACACCGGGGAGCTGTTTTTT
TRBJ2-6,NA,NA,TRBV19,CATGTVASGANVLTF,TGTGCCACCGGGACGGTTGCCTCTGGGGCCAACGTCCTGACTTTC
TRBJ1-1,NA,NA,TRBV6-5,CASNAPVVNTEAFF,TGTGCCAGCAACGCCCCCGTGGTGAACACTGAAGCTTTCTTT
TRBJ2-7,NA,NA,TRBV29-1,CSVPRGVDSYEQYF,TGCAGCGTTCCTAGGGGGGTCGACTCCTACGAGCAGTACTTC
TRBJ2-1,NA,NA,TRBV6-2/TRBV6-3,CASSPTIYNEQFF,TGTGCCAGCAGCCCCACCATTTACAATGAGCAGTTCTTC
TRBJ2-1,NA,NA,TRBV28,CASRGRTYNEQFF,TGTGCCAGCCGGGGCAGAACCTACAATGAGCAGTTCTTC
TRBJ1-4,NA,TRBD1,TRBV19,CRELGQGKGTNEKLFF,TGTAGAGAATTGGGACAGGGGAAAGGAACTAATGAAAAACTGTTTTTT
TRBJ1-6,NA,TRBD1,TRBV30,CAWKVGGRTGDSPLHF,TGTGCCTGGAAAGTAGGAGGTCGGACAGGGGATTCACCCCTCCACTTT
TRBJ1-4,NA,TRBD1,TRBV4-1,CASSQDSSGGSEKLFF,TGCGCCAGCAGCCAAGATTCGTCAGGGGGCAGTGAAAAACTGTTTTTT
TRBJ1-4,NA,NA,TRBV15,CATSRDLGSEKLFF,TGTGCCACCAGCAGAGATCTTGGGAGTGAAAAACTGTTTTTT
TRBJ2-3,NA,TRBD2,TRBV7-6,CASSVSGGRTDTQYF,TGTGCCAGCAGCGTAAGCGGGGGCCGAACAGATACGCAGTATTTT
TRBJ2-5,NA,TRBD2,TRBV9,CASSSRLAVTQETQYF,TGTGCCAGCAGCTCCCGACTAGCGGTAACCCAAGAGACCCAGTACTTC